One sample yielded the 30 T cell receptor beta chains listed below, sequenced in a study of cytotoxic CD8 clonotypes in ibrutinib-treated CLL. TCRdb's table, derived via immunoSEQ multiplex PCR, lists solely in-frame clones and lacks some. This sample has under 35,000 clones, with over 55% found just once. The material was PBMCs, obtained after 24 months of ibrutinib treatment. These receptors all come from a human donor with chronic lymphocytic leukemia.

This chain uses TRBV7-6 with TRBJ1-6; 8 bases match TRBD1. Germline V gene sequence: CDR1 SGHVS, CDR2 FNYEAQ. Trimming at V came to 1 base and at J to 9 bases, leaving 5 bases not matched to a gene. The CDR3 has 15 amino acids. This CDR3 reads CASSLGAGGGSPLHF. CDR3 bases: TGTGCCAGCAGCTTAGGGGCAGGGGGCGGTTCACCCCTCCACTTT.

This clone was seen once. The gene calls are TRBV7-3 and TRBJ2-2, with TRBD1 matching over 7 bases. There are 17 residues in the CDR3. CDR1 and CDR2 (germline): SGHTA, FQGTGA. V lost 5 bases to trimming and J lost 2 bases; unmatched junction nucleotides: 11. The CDR3 is CASSNDYRTGNTGELFF. CDR3 sequence (DNA): TGTGCCAGCAGCAACGATTACAGGACAGGCAACACCGGGGAGCTGTTTTTT.

The chain has TRBV30 and TRBJ1-1; D remains unclear. The V end lost 4 bases, the J end lost 1 base, and 10 bases lay between the germline ends. The CDR3 extends over 13 amino acids. Germline V gene sequence: CDR1 GTSNPN, CDR2 SVGIG (reference sequence). The CDR3 sequence: CAWNPAPNTEAFF. For the CDR3, the DNA is TGTGCCTGGAATCCTGCCCCGAACACTGAAGCTTTCTTT.

This clone was recorded a few times. V and J are TRBV11-2 and TRBJ1-3; possible D gene TRBD1, 5 bases. Germline V lookup: CDR1 SGHAT, CDR2 FQNNGV. V lost 3 bases to trimming and J lost 2 bases, with 20 bases between them. The CDR3 runs 18 residues. CDR3 protein: CASSFGDGRLWAGNTIYF. Written as DNA, the CDR3 is TGTGCCAGCAGCTTCGGGGACGGCCGTCTTTGGGCTGGAAACACCATATATTTT. Full variable domain (rest looked up from reference TRBV11-2 and TRBJ1-3): EAGVAQSPRYKIIEKRQSVAFWCNPISGHATLYWYQQILGQGPKLLIQFQNNGVVDDSQLPKDRFSAERLKGVDSTLKIQPAKLEDSAVYLCASSFGDGRLWAGNTIYFGEGSWLTVV.

This rearrangement joins TRBV30 to TRBJ2-1; D gene uncertain. In germline, CDR1 is GTSNPN, CDR2 SVGIG (reference sequence). This CDR3 spans 11 amino acids. V shed 8 bases and J shed 5 bases, with 10 bases lying between them. CDR3 sequence: CARLSHNEQFF. CDR3 sequence (DNA): TGTGCCCGCCTGTCCCACAATGAGCAGTTCTTC.

This chain uses TRBV11-2 with TRBJ1-5; TRBD1 might be the D (6 bases). The CDR3 runs 15 residues. In germline, CDR1 is SGHAT, CDR2 FQNNGV. Trimming removed 1 base at V and 3 bases at J, with 10 bases between. CDR3 nucleotide sequence: TGTGCCAGCAGCTTAGCCAGGGGAAACAATCAGCCCCAGCATTTT. This encodes CASSLARGNNQPQHF.

Here the CDR3 reads CASRPGQTIGYTF. DNA for the CDR3: TGTGCCAGCAGGCCCGGACAGACCATTGGCTACACCTTC. The chain employs TRBV28 and TRBJ1-2; weak D call: TRBD1 (6 bases). V was clipped by 6 bases and J by 7 bases, with 15 bases between them. The germline V gene has CDR1 MDHEN and CDR2 SYDVKM. This CDR3 is 13 amino acids long.

The V gene is TRBV2, the J gene TRBJ2-1, with TRBD2 matching over 9 bases. Germline-derived CDR1 and CDR2 are SNHLY and FYNNEI. Losses at the gene ends were 7 bases for V and 3 bases for J; bases not matched to a gene: 4. The CDR3 is made up of 14 amino acids. CDR3 amino acids: CASNAGGSYNEQFF. CDR3 DNA: TGTGCCAGCAACGCGGGGGGGAGCTACAATGAGCAGTTCTTC.

The count of this clone is one. This chain links TRBV18 with TRBJ2-2, with a tentative D call TRBD1 (5 bases). CDR3 length: 15 residues. Trimming shortened V by 6 bases and J by 3 bases, and 14 bases separated the two germline ends. Germline V lookup: CDR1 KGHSH, CDR2 LQKENI. In nucleotides, the CDR3 is TGTGCCAGCTCGCTTACCACCAGGGACACCGGGGAGCTGTTTTTT. It encodes CASSLTTRDTGELFF.

The V and J genes are TRBV5-4 and TRBJ1-2, with a weak D call TRBD1 (5 bases). The CDR3 loop spans 15 amino acids. CDR1 and CDR2 (germline): SGHNT, YYREEE (reference sequence). The V end lost 2 bases, the J end lost 2 bases, and 13 bases lay between the germline ends. The CDR3 nucleotides are TGTGCCAGCAGCTTAAAGTTGGGGGACAACTATGGCTACACCTTC. Translation: CASSLKLGDNYGYTF. Drawing the rest from reference TRBV5-4 and TRBJ1-2, the complete variable domain is ETGVTQSPTHLIKTRGQQVTLRCSSQSGHNTVSWYQQALGQGPQFIFQYYREEENGRGNFPPRFSGLQFPNYSSELNVNALELDDSALYLCASSLKLGDNYGYTFGSGTRLTVV.

This chain connects TRBV2 to TRBJ2-1, with a weak D call TRBD1 (5 bases). The CDR3 has 15 amino acids. The V end lost 0 bases, the J end lost 7 bases, and 13 bases lay between the germline ends. CDR1 SNHLY and CDR2 FYNNEI come from the germline V gene. The CDR3 DNA reads TGTGCCAGCAGTGAAGCTACAGGAGCAGGGAATGAGCAGTTCTTC. This translates into CASSEATGAGNEQFF.

The V gene is TRBV7-6, the J gene TRBJ1-1; D is undetermined. The CDR3 totals 13 residues. The germline gives CDR1 SGHVS, CDR2 FNYEAQ. V was cut by 5 bases and J by 6 bases, with 13 bases left in between. The CDR3 DNA sequence: TGTGCCAGCAGCGCGGGTGGTTGGGCTGAAGCTTTCTTT. Amino acids: CASSAGGWAEAFF.

V usage is TRBV5-5 and J usage is TRBJ1-2; 9 bases align to TRBD1. This CDR3 has 17 amino acids. With 3 bases clipped from V and 4 bases from J, the junction kept 13 bases outside the gene matches. Germline loops: CDR1 SGHKS, CDR2 YYEKEE (reference sequence). This CDR3 reads CASSSGTGTVEVYGYTF. The CDR3 nucleotides are TGTGCCAGCAGCTCGGGGACAGGGACCGTGGAGGTCTATGGCTACACCTTC.

This sequence joins TRBV6-1 and TRBJ1-2; D unclear. Germline V lookup: CDR1 MNHNS, CDR2 SASEGT. This CDR3 is 14 amino acids long. V gave up 5 bases and J gave up 1 base, with 11 bases separating them. The CDR3: CASSRTDSNYGYTF. The DNA of the CDR3 is TGTGCCAGCAGTCGGACTGATAGTAACTATGGCTACACCTTC.

This rearrangement joins TRBV28 to TRBJ1-5, with 7 nucleotides matching TRBD1. Germline CDR1 is MDHEN and CDR2 is SYDVKM. Losses at the gene ends were 5 bases for V and 1 base for J; bases not matched to a gene: 2. This CDR3 spans 14 amino acids. CDR3 bases: TGTGCCAGCAGTGACAGGGAGAGCAATCAGCCCCAGCATTTT. Encoded protein: CASSDRESNQPQHF.

The rearrangement uses TRBV5-6 and TRBJ2-3; D not certain. The length of the CDR3 is 12 residues. Germline CDR1 and CDR2: SGHDT and YYEEEE. Between the trimmed V and J ends, which lost 0 bases and 5 bases, there was a span of 4 bases. The CDR3: CASSLEEDTQYF. The CDR3 coding sequence is TGTGCCAGCAGCTTGGAAGAAGATACGCAGTATTTT.

The chain carries TRBV7-2 and TRBJ2-1; D perhaps matches TRBD2 (6 bases). This CDR3 contains 16 residues. CDR1 and CDR2 from the germline V gene are SGHTA and FQGNSA. V was trimmed by 5 bases and J by 3 bases, leaving 17 bases between them. CDR3 nucleotide sequence: TGTGCCAGCAGCAGTGCACTAGCTGGGGGCTACAATGAGCAGTTCTTC. Translation gives CASSSALAGGYNEQFF.

The chain is built from TRBV9 and TRBJ2-3; D is unresolved. Germline V CDR1 and CDR2: SGDLS, YYNGEE. The CDR3 spans 14 residues. Trimming took off 3 bases at V and 1 base at J, with 9 bases between the two ends. The CDR3 here is CASSGATGTDTQYF. The CDR3 bases are TGTGCCAGCAGCGGGGCAACGGGCACAGATACGCAGTATTTT.

A few counts support this clone. The V and J genes are TRBV28 and TRBJ1-3; TRBD1 aligns across 10 bases. J was trimmed by 5 bases and V by 4 bases; bases with no gene match: 8. CDR3 length: 16 amino acids. Germline assignment: CDR1 MDHEN and CDR2 SYDVKM. In DNA form, the CDR3 reads TGTGCCAGCAGTTCCTCCGGGACAGGGGTTAGAAACACCATATATTTT. Translated: CASSSSGTGVRNTIYF.

The V call is TRBV21-1, the J call TRBJ2-2; whether TRBD1, the table's D call, matches the DNA was not checked. TRBV21-1 is a known pseudogene. The CDR3 consists of 15 residues. In nucleotides, the CDR3 is TGTGCCAGCAGACGGACAGGGGGCGATACCGGGGAGCTGTTTTTT. It specifies CASRRTGGDTGELFF.

The table lists this clone with a few counts. This chain uses TRBV10-2 with TRBJ1-5, with 8 nucleotides matching TRBD1. The CDR3 extends over 15 amino acids. Trimming took 2 bases from V and 5 from J; bases not matched to a gene: 5. From germline, CDR1 is WSHSY and CDR2 SAAADI. CDR3 bases: TGCGCCAGCAGTGAGGGACAGGGAGAACATCAGCCCCAGCATTTT. Translated, it gives CASSEGQGEHQPQHF.

This chain connects TRBV13 to TRBJ2-1; 8 bases are a match to TRBD2. Germline V gene data show CDR1 as PRHDT and CDR2 as FYEKMQ (reference sequence). Unmatched junction bases numbered 4, after V lost 1 base and J lost 8 bases. The CDR3 totals 14 residues. CDR3 protein: CASSLEDGGDEQFF. The CDR3 DNA reads TGTGCCAGCAGCTTAGAGGACGGGGGGGATGAGCAGTTCTTC.

V and J are TRBV19 and TRBJ2-2, with TRBD2 as a possible D gene (6 bases). This CDR3 region has 14 residues. The V and J ends lost 4 bases and 3 bases respectively, with 9 bases between them. Germline values: CDR1 LNHDA, CDR2 SQIVND (reference sequence). This chain's CDR3 is CASSSAGYTGELFF. The DNA for the CDR3 is TGTGCCAGTAGTAGTGCGGGGTACACCGGGGAGCTGTTTTTT.

The chain couples TRBV19 to TRBJ1-6, with unresolved D. The CDR3 spans 15 residues. V lost 3 bases and J 11 bases, leaving 17 bases between the germline ends. Germline values: CDR1 LNHDA, CDR2 SQIVND (reference sequence). CDR3 loop: CASSIPPSPLAPLHF. CDR3 nucleotides: TGTGCCAGTAGTATCCCACCCTCTCCGCTGGCACCCCTCCACTTT.

In its sample, this clone was seen once. V and J are TRBV5-6 and TRBJ2-5; a possible D gene is TRBD1 (5 bases). From germline, CDR1 is SGHDT and CDR2 YYEEEE. V was shortened by 4 bases and J by 1 base, with 8 bases between the two germline ends. CDR3 length: 13 amino acids. CDR3 protein: CASSPRVQETQYF. DNA of the CDR3: TGTGCCAGCAGCCCCAGGGTCCAAGAGACCCAGTACTTC.

The chain recombines TRBV19 with TRBJ1-2; TRBD1 matches 10 bases. The CDR3 totals 15 residues. From germline, CDR1 is LNHDA and CDR2 SQIVND (reference sequence). V gave up 6 bases and J gave up 4 bases; unmatched junction bases: 8. CDR3 residues: CASRRDRGGTYGYTF. CDR3 nucleotides: TGTGCCAGTAGAAGGGACAGGGGAGGCACCTATGGCTACACCTTC.

This clone has more than one count but fewer than ten. J is TRBJ2-7 and V is TRBV15, with D perhaps TRBD2 (5 bases). The CDR3 contains 14 residues. Trimming removed 4 bases from V and 3 bases from J, with 13 bases in between. Germline V lookup: CDR1 LNHNV, CDR2 YYDKDF (reference sequence). The CDR3 sequence: CATSKPGIGYEQYF. The CDR3 DNA follows: TGTGCCACCAGCAAACCGGGGATCGGCTACGAGCAGTACTTC.

V is TRBV4-3 and J is TRBJ2-3; TRBD2 matches at 8 bases. CDR1 LGHNA and CDR2 YSLEER come from the germline V gene. This CDR3 spans 17 amino acids. V lost 1 base, J lost 4 bases, and 10 bases stayed unmatched. The CDR3 sequence: CASSQGLAGMWADTQYF. The CDR3 coding sequence is TGCGCCAGCAGCCAAGGTTTAGCGGGGATGTGGGCAGATACGCAGTATTTT.

The sample holds many counts of this clone. This chain uses TRBV28 with TRBJ2-7; 8 positions match TRBD2. The CDR3 contains 12 residues. The V gene end was trimmed by 8 bases and the J gene end by 6 bases; junction bases not matched to a gene: 6. Looked up from germline, CDR1 is MDHEN and CDR2 is SYDVKM. CDR3 amino acids: CASGTGGSEQYF. As DNA, the CDR3 is TGTGCCAGCGGGACGGGAGGGAGCGAGCAGTACTTC. Complete variable domain (other parts from reference TRBV28 and TRBJ2-7): DVKVTQSSRYLVKRTGEKVFLECVQDMDHENMFWYRQDPGLGLRLIYFSYDVKMKEKGDIPEGYSVSREKKERFSLILESASTNQTSMYLCASGTGGSEQYFGPGTRLTVT.

The rearrangement joins TRBV15 to TRBJ1-4; maybe TRBD1 (5 bases). The CDR3 consists of 16 residues. V gave up 2 bases and J gave up 2 bases, with 12 bases separating them. Germline V CDR1 and CDR2: LNHNV, YYDKDF (reference sequence). CDR3 protein: CATSRNPGLTNEKLFF. As DNA, the CDR3 is TGTGCCACCAGCAGAAATCCAGGGCTTACTAATGAAAAACTGTTTTTT.